Each of the 29 T cell receptor beta chains below was sequenced from the same sample in a study of T cell repertoires in cytomegalovirus infection. TCRdb re-called the reads with MiXCR, one entry per CDR3 protein. The data contain fewer than 550,000 distinct CDR3 sequences, about 11% of them seen just once; the ten biggest clones take up 10% to 13%. The material sequenced was PBMCs. Receptor source: a human donor in good health (CMV status not recorded). Some clones in this sample may be carry-over from other donors' samples.

A word on this clonotype: This may come from a read error, since a much larger clone is one base off. This chain connects TRBV12-3 or TRBV12-4 to TRBJ1-4; tentatively, D is TRBD1 (6 bases). Deletions cut 8 bases from V and 1 base from J, with 14 bases between. This CDR3 spans 15 amino acids. Here the CDR3 DNA reads TGTGCCAGCGTTACTTCAGGGGTAACTAATGAAAAACTGTTTTTT. Protein sequence: CASVTSGVTNEKLFF.

The genes are TRBV5-1 and TRBJ2-2, with TRBD2 identical over 14 bases. The germline V gene encodes CDR1 SGHRS and CDR2 YFSETQ. The CDR3 is made up of 19 amino acids. V trimming: 4 bases; J trimming: 4 bases; junction bases outside the gene matches: 12. This CDR3 reads CASSLGTSGRDSGTGELFF. As DNA, the CDR3 is TGCGCCAGCAGCCTAGGGACTAGCGGGAGAGACTCGGGCACCGGGGAGCTGTTTTTT. The whole variable domain, filled in from reference TRBV5-1 and TRBJ2-2, reads KAGVTQTPRYLIKTRGQQVTLSCSPISGHRSVSWYQQTPGQGLQFLFEYFSETQRNKGNFPGRFSGRQFSNSRSEMNVSTLELGDSALYLCASSLGTSGRDSGTGELFFGEGSRLTVL.

This clonotype was detected ten times or more. The chain uses TRBV6-1 and TRBJ1-6, with TRBD1 matching 7 bases. V lost 10 bases, J lost 3 bases, and 6 bases stayed unmatched. The germline gives CDR1 MNHNS, CDR2 SASEGT. The CDR3 spans 14 residues. The chain's CDR3 is CATVTGNYNSPLHF. The DNA of the CDR3 is TGTGCCACAGTGACAGGGAACTATAATTCACCCCTCCACTTT.

This clonotype was observed at least ten times. V and J are TRBV7-3 and TRBJ2-7, with TRBD2 identical over 7 bases. Trimming removed 5 bases from V and 4 bases from J; junction bases left unmatched: 8. The CDR3 sequence is 14 residues long. Germline V CDR1 and CDR2: SGHTA, FQGTGA. CDR3 coding DNA: TGTGCCAGCAGCCTAGGCGGGAGTGGGTACGAGCAGTACTTC. Amino acids: CASSLGGSGYEQYF.

This clonotype was found a few times. This sequence joins TRBV20-1 and TRBJ1-2; D uncertain. The germline gives CDR1 DFQATT, CDR2 SNEGSKA (reference sequence). This CDR3 spans 11 amino acids. CDR3 loop: CSSEPNYGYTF. CDR3 bases: TGCAGCTCGGAGCCTAACTATGGCTACACCTTC.

In this sample, this clonotype turned up many times. Here the CDR3 DNA reads TGTGCCAGCAGCCAAGTCCAGAGGAGCGGCTACACCTTC. Residues: CASSQVQRSGYTF. The chain combines TRBV14 with TRBJ1-2, with D unresolved. In germline, CDR1 is SGHDN, CDR2 FVKESK. The CDR3 has 13 amino acids. V lost 1 base and J 8 bases, leaving 11 bases between the germline ends. The full variable domain, in which reference TRBV14 and TRBJ1-2 provide the parts outside the CDR3, is EAGVTQFPSHSVIEKGQTVTLRCDPISGHDNLYWYRRVMGKEIKFLLHFVKESKQDESGMPNNRFLAERTGGTYSTLKVQPAELEDSGVYFCASSQVQRSGYTFGSGTRLTVV.

This clonotype has only a few counts. This sequence joins TRBV19 and TRBJ2-4; D is undetermined. The germline CDR1 and CDR2 sequences are LNHDA and SQIVND (reference sequence). The CDR3 is 15 amino acids. Deletions cut 1 base from V and 4 bases from J, with 11 bases between. Here the CDR3 reads CASSIGWRRKNIQYF. The CDR3 bases are TGTGCCAGTAGTATAGGATGGAGAAGGAAAAACATTCAGTACTTC.

In this sample, this clonotype turned up many times. This sequence joins TRBV19 and TRBJ1-5, with unresolved D. Germline V gene sequence: CDR1 LNHDA, CDR2 SQIVND (reference sequence). There are 15 residues in the CDR3. The V gene lost 5 bases and the J gene lost 4 bases, with 15 bases spanning the gap. CDR3 in DNA: TGTGCCAGTAGTCCCCGGGCAGATCTAAATCAGCCCCAGCATTTT. This gives the protein CASSPRADLNQPQHF.

This clonotype showed up just a few times. The V call is TRBV5-6, the J call TRBJ2-7; tentatively, D is TRBD1 (5 bases). Per the germline V gene, CDR1 is SGHDT and CDR2 is YYEEEE. There are 15 residues in the CDR3. Trimming cost V 0 bases and J 7 bases, with 17 bases left between them. In DNA form, the CDR3 reads TGTGCCAGCAGCTTGGACACAGGATTGGGGTTGGAGCAGTACTTC. Protein sequence: CASSLDTGLGLEQYF.

The sample holds many counts of this clonotype. The gene calls are TRBV27 and TRBJ2-1, with no clear D. CDR1 MNHEY and CDR2 SMNVEV come from the germline V gene (reference sequence). The CDR3 has 16 residues. V gave up 2 bases and J gave up 0 bases, with 11 bases separating them. The CDR3 region is CASSLSSSSSYNEQFF. CDR3 DNA sequence: TGTGCCAGCAGTTTAAGTAGCTCGAGCTCCTACAATGAGCAGTTCTTC.

This clonotype was recorded many times. The J gene is TRBJ1-1, the V gene TRBV7-8; 10 positions match TRBD1. Germline values: CDR1 SGHVS, CDR2 FQNEAQ. V lost 3 bases to trimming and J lost 5 bases; unmatched junction nucleotides: 3. The CDR3 runs to 14 residues. CDR3 bases: TGTGCCAGCAGCTTGGACAGGGGGTGGACTGAAGCTTTCTTT. This sequence encodes CASSLDRGWTEAFF.

The sample holds many counts of this clonotype. CDR3 protein: CASSSWSYNEQFF. DNA of the CDR3: TGTGCCAGCAGTTCGTGGAGCTACAATGAGCAGTTCTTC. The chain is built from TRBV2 and TRBJ2-1, with D uncertain. The germline gives CDR1 SNHLY, CDR2 FYNNEI. The length of the CDR3 is 13 residues. V was trimmed by 5 bases and J by 3 bases, leaving 8 bases between them.

This clonotype was detected many times. The chain's CDR3 is CAASETYTGELFF. The CDR3 DNA sequence: TGTGCCGCGTCAGAAACTTACACCGGGGAGCTGTTTTTT. V gene TRBV19 combines with J gene TRBJ2-2; D remains unclear. Trimming took 11 bases from V and 3 from J, leaving 13 bases between them. This CDR3 region has 13 residues. Germline-derived CDR1 and CDR2 are LNHDA and SQIVND (reference sequence). The full variable domain, in which reference TRBV19 and TRBJ2-2 provide the parts outside the CDR3, is DGGITQSPKYLFRKEGQNVTLSCEQNLNHDAMYWYRQDPGQGLRLIYYSQIVNDFQKGDIAEGYSVSREKKESFPLTVTSAQKNPTAFYLCAASETYTGELFFGEGSRLTVL.

This clonotype was seen a handful of times. The genes are TRBV12-3 or TRBV12-4 and TRBJ2-7; 10 bases are shared with TRBD2. The V and J ends lost 5 bases and 3 bases, in that order; junction bases with no gene match: 4. CDR3 length: 14 amino acids. The CDR3 sequence is CASSTSGENYEQYF. In DNA, the CDR3 is TGTGCCAGCAGTACTAGCGGGGAAAACTACGAGCAGTACTTC.

This clonotype was seen ten or more times. This rearrangement joins TRBV12-3 or TRBV12-4 to TRBJ1-2; a weak D match, TRBD1 (5 bases). Between the trimmed V and J ends, which lost 6 bases and 7 bases, there was a span of 18 bases. CDR3 length: 14 residues. The CDR3 protein is CASSSRGREAGYTF. The CDR3 nucleotides read TGTGCCAGCAGCTCCCGGGGCAGGGAGGCTGGCTACACCTTC.

There are many counts of this clonotype. In nucleotides, the CDR3 is TGTGCCAGCAGCTACGGGCCACGCAATCAGCCCCAGCATTTT. It is translated as CASSYGPRNQPQHF. This rearrangement joins TRBV7-8 to TRBJ1-5, with D unresolved. The CDR3 is 14 amino acids. The germline gives CDR1 SGHVS, CDR2 FQNEAQ. V lost 4 bases and J lost 2, with 9 bases in between.

This clonotype came up many times. The chain employs TRBV18 and TRBJ2-5, with TRBD2 as a possible D gene (6 bases). CDR1 is KGHSH, CDR2 LQKENI, per germline. The CDR3 has 14 residues. V gave up 8 bases and J gave up 2 bases, with 15 bases separating them. The CDR3 loop is CASSPRDSQETQYF. The CDR3 DNA reads TGTGCCAGCAGCCCCCGGGACTCTCAAGAGACCCAGTACTTC.

This clonotype occurred many times. This chain uses TRBV5-6 with TRBJ2-7; D perhaps matches TRBD2 (6 bases). Trimming left V 0 bases short and J 3 bases short, with 13 bases between. This CDR3 comprises 15 residues. In germline, CDR1 is SGHDT, CDR2 YYEEEE. The CDR3 region has the DNA TGTGCCAGCAGCTTGGGTCCGGGAGCTTACTACGAGCAGTACTTC. Translation: CASSLGPGAYYEQYF.

The CDR3 spells CSARGGRSQHF. For the CDR3, the DNA is TGCAGTGCTAGAGGGGGCAGATCCCAGCATTTT. The V and J genes are TRBV20-1 and TRBJ1-5; a weak D match, TRBD1 (5 bases). The CDR3 extends over 11 amino acids. CDR1 is DFQATT, CDR2 SNEGSKA, per germline (reference sequence). Trimming removed 1 base from V and 11 bases from J, with 9 bases in between.

The genes are TRBV7-9 and TRBJ2-1; D is undetermined. V shed 8 bases and J shed 10 bases, with 9 bases lying between them. Germline V gene data show CDR1 as SEHNR and CDR2 as FQNEAQ (reference sequence). The CDR3 extends over 10 amino acids. The CDR3 spells CASRSEEQFF. The CDR3 DNA follows: TGTGCCAGCCGAAGTGAGGAGCAGTTCTTC. Full variable domain (missing parts from reference TRBV7-9 and TRBJ2-1): DTGVSQNPRHKITKRGQNVTFRCDPISEHNRLYWYRQTLGQGPEFLTYFQNEAQLEKSRLLSDRFSAERPKGSFSTLEIQRTEQGDSAMYLCASRSEEQFFGPGTRLTVL.

This clonotype was seen many times. The rearrangement joins TRBV10-3 to TRBJ1-1; 8 bases align to TRBD1. The trim removed 6 bases at V and 5 bases at J, leaving 11 bases unmatched. This CDR3 is built from 15 residues. The germline gives CDR1 ENHRY, CDR2 SYGVKD. Written as DNA, the CDR3 is TGTGCCATCAGGGCCGGCTCGGACAGGGAAACTGAAGCTTTCTTT. It yields the protein CAIRAGSDRETEAFF.

Many counts were recorded for this clonotype. The chain recombines TRBV7-3 with TRBJ2-3, with D hard to call. Trimming removed 5 bases from V and 6 bases from J, with 9 bases in between. This CDR3 is 12 amino acids long. CDR1 and CDR2 from the germline V gene are SGHTA and FQGTGA. CDR3 residues: CASSIMGDTQYF. CDR3 bases: TGTGCCAGCAGCATTATGGGCGATACGCAGTATTTT.

This chain joins TRBV20-1 and TRBJ2-5; 8 nucleotides match TRBD2. The germline CDR1 and CDR2 sequences are DFQATT and SNEGSKA (reference sequence). The CDR3 spans 16 residues. Trimming removed 1 base from V and 1 base from J; junction bases left unmatched: 8. CDR3 nucleotides: TGCAGTGCTAGAGTAGTGGCGGGGGGCCCCCAAGAGACCCAGTACTTC. Its translation is CSARVVAGGPQETQYF.

This clonotype occurred a few times. The chain joins TRBV2 to TRBJ2-2, with D perhaps TRBD1 (5 bases). V lost 3 bases and J lost 6, with 11 bases in between. Germline V gives CDR1 SNHLY, CDR2 FYNNEI. This CDR3 has 14 residues. CDR3 sequence reads: CASSDKRGSGELFF. DNA for the CDR3: TGTGCCAGCAGTGATAAAAGGGGTTCCGGGGAGCTGTTTTTT.

The V and J genes are TRBV19 and TRBJ1-1; no reliable D call. This CDR3 has 14 amino acids. Trimming stripped 5 bases from V and 2 bases from J, with 12 bases between. Germline V gene lookup returns CDR1 LNHDA and CDR2 SQIVND (reference sequence). The CDR3 DNA follows: TGTGCCAGTAGTTCGCGAAGCGATAACACTGAAGCTTTCTTT. It is translated as CASSSRSDNTEAFF.

This clonotype was found many times. This chain uses TRBV7-9 with TRBJ1-2, with D maybe TRBD1 (5 bases). Germline CDR1 and CDR2: SEHNR and FQNEAQ (reference sequence). The CDR3 has 16 residues. V lost 0 bases to trimming and J lost 0 bases, with 11 bases between them. In DNA form, the CDR3 reads TGTGCCAGCAGCTTAGCGGGGGAACCTTCTAACTATGGCTACACCTTC. Encoded protein: CASSLAGEPSNYGYTF.

This clonotype showed up many times. The J gene is TRBJ1-4, the V gene TRBV6-6; 8 positions match TRBD1. The CDR3 spans 17 residues. V lost 0 bases to trimming and J lost 5 bases; unmatched junction nucleotides: 8. Germline V CDR1 and CDR2: MNHNY, SVGAGI (reference sequence). CDR3 loop: CASSYSNRGAANEKLFF. The CDR3 nucleotides are TGTGCCAGCAGTTACTCGAACAGGGGGGCGGCGAATGAAAAACTGTTTTTT.

The V call is TRBV20-1, the J call TRBJ1-2; D is unresolved. Germline V gives CDR1 DFQATT, CDR2 SNEGSKA (reference sequence). Between the trimmed V and J ends, which lost 0 bases and 0 bases, there was a span of 11 bases. The CDR3 loop spans 15 amino acids. The CDR3: CSARDRREANYGYTF. The CDR3 DNA follows: TGCAGTGCTAGAGACCGGCGGGAAGCTAACTATGGCTACACCTTC.

There are a few counts of this clonotype. This rearrangement joins TRBV5-5 to TRBJ1-5; D is possibly TRBD1 (5 bases). CDR3 length equals 16 residues. The ends were cut back, 3 bases at V and 7 bases at J, with 20 bases in the middle. CDR1 SGHKS and CDR2 YYEKEE come from the germline V gene (reference sequence). The CDR3 here is CASSWGREGPFQPQHF. The CDR3 DNA reads TGTGCCAGCAGCTGGGGACGGGAGGGGCCATTCCAGCCCCAGCATTTT.